This T cell receptor beta chain appears in the sequencing data of a study of CD8+ T cells in alopecia areata. Deletions cut 5 bases from V and 3 bases from J, with 17 bases between. This CDR3 is 16 amino acids long. Looked up from germline, CDR1 is MNHNY and CDR2 is SVGAGI (reference sequence). Sample treatment: oral pan-JAK inhibitor, 5-10 mg twice daily. A remark on this clone: No antigen is known for it.

Study-level findings and limits: Higher clonality and more expanded CD8+ clones appeared in lesional than normal scalp.

As the sequencing template, cDNA was produced by extracting RNA and reverse transcribing it. Measured with immunoSEQ multiplex PCR; TCRdb has only the in-frame clones, and not every one. The data contain some 190,000 clones, 40% to 55% of them seen just once; the ten biggest clones take up around 10%. This sequence was found in a human donor with alopecia areata. J is TRBJ2-4 and V is TRBV6-6; possibly TRBD2 for D (6 bases). The input for sequencing was CD8+ T cells sorted from blood, taken around week 54, from a patient treated with tofacitinib. The CDR3 nucleotides are TGTGCCAGCAGTCCGAGGGATCGGGGGATCAAAAACATTCAGTACTTC. Translation: CASSPRDRGIKNIQYF.